This entry lists 25 T cell receptor beta chains sequenced from one sample in a study of CD8+CD57+ T cells in acquired aplastic anemia. Profiles of TCR beta VDJ and CDR3 were generated from a genomic DNA template. TCRdb re-derived calls from the reads in MiXCR, one entry per CDR3 protein. The sample lists about 190,000 distinct CDR3 sequences, roughly 56% seen once, with 15% to 20% in the top ten. Material for sequencing was sorted CD4+, CD8+, or CD8+CD57+ T cells (not recorded which) from PBMCs. All receptors come from a human donor in good health, serving as a control.

There are a few counts of this clonotype. The CDR3 here is CASSLGRSTNTEAFF. CDR3 DNA sequence: TGTGCCAGCAGCTTAGGTCGATCCACAAACACTGAAGCTTTCTTT. The chain carries TRBV7-2 and TRBJ1-1, with D hard to call. Germline V gene sequence: CDR1 SGHTA, CDR2 FQGNSA. The CDR3 length is 15 residues. Trimming cost V 1 base and J 2 bases, with 11 bases left between them. Together with reference TRBV7-2 and TRBJ1-1, the CDR3 gives the full variable domain: GAGVSQSPSNKVTEKGKDVELRCDPISGHTALYWYRQSLGQGLEFLIYFQGNSAPDKSGLPSDRFSAERTGGSVSTLTIQRTQQEDSAVYLCASSLGRSTNTEAFFGQGTRLTVV.

This clonotype was seen only a few times. The chain recombines TRBV28 with TRBJ1-4, with 10 nucleotides matching TRBD1. CDR1 is MDHEN, CDR2 SYDVKM, per germline. V dropped 6 bases and J dropped 6; count of bases not matched to a gene: 1. The CDR3 contains 13 residues. CDR3 protein: CASRGQGHEKLFF. CDR3 nucleotides: TGTGCCAGCAGGGGACAGGGGCATGAAAAACTGTTTTTT.

This clonotype was recorded at least ten times. The chain combines TRBV7-9 with TRBJ2-1, with D maybe TRBD2 (6 bases). There are 14 residues in the CDR3. V lost 3 bases and J lost 7, with 13 bases in between. CDR1 SEHNR and CDR2 FQNEAQ come from the germline V gene (reference sequence). The CDR3 DNA reads TGTGCCAGCAGCTTTCCCCTCGGGGGTAATGAGCAGTTCTTC. It codes for CASSFPLGGNEQFF.

The V gene is TRBV14, the J gene TRBJ2-3; possibly TRBD1 for D (5 bases). The length of the CDR3 is 13 residues. Germline lookup yields CDR1 SGHDN and CDR2 FVKESK. Between the trimmed V and J ends, which lost 1 base and 7 bases, there was a span of 9 bases. The CDR3 sequence is CASSQGGTNTQYF. The DNA for the CDR3 is TGTGCCAGCAGCCAAGGGGGCACGAATACGCAGTATTTT.

This clonotype has ten or more counts. At one end the junction does not follow the germline gene, possibly because of a read error. This chain uses TRBV7-7 with TRBJ2-5; 9 bases are a match to TRBD1. This CDR3 has 15 residues. CDR1 is SSHAT, CDR2 FNYEAQ, per germline (reference sequence). CDR3 loop: CASSLRQGGKETQYF. The CDR3 nucleotides are TGTGCTAGCAGCCTCCGACAGGGGGGGAAAGAGACCCAGTACTTC.

The table lists this clonotype with many counts. The V gene is TRBV15, the J gene TRBJ1-6, with D hard to call. The V end lost 8 bases, the J end lost 7 bases, and 18 bases lay between the germline ends. This CDR3 has 15 amino acids. CDR1 is LNHNV and CDR2 is YYDKDF in the germline V gene (reference sequence). Here the CDR3 DNA reads TGTGCCACCGCCACTCGGGCGACTAGGAATTCACCCCTCCACTTT. Encoded protein: CATATRATRNSPLHF.

The table lists this clonotype with many counts. The chain has TRBV12-3 or TRBV12-4 and TRBJ2-7, with D uncertain. The length of the CDR3 is 16 residues. The germline V and J ends were trimmed by 3 bases and 0 bases, with 15 bases remaining between them. The CDR3 region is CASSLVRLGISYEQYF. DNA for the CDR3: TGTGCCAGCAGTTTGGTACGTCTAGGAATCTCCTACGAGCAGTACTTC.

This chain uses TRBV15 with TRBJ1-2, with D possibly being TRBD1 (5 bases). Germline V gives CDR1 LNHNV, CDR2 YYDKDF (reference sequence). V dropped 0 bases and J dropped 7 bases, with 12 bases sitting between them. CDR3 size: 14 residues. The DNA of the CDR3 is TGTGCCACCAGCAGAGATCCAGGGCCGTCTGGCTACACCTTC. It translates to CATSRDPGPSGYTF.

The CDR3 spells CASGELGTRPNQPQHF. CDR3 DNA sequence: TGTGCCAGCGGAGAACTGGGGACAAGACCCAATCAGCCCCAGCATTTT. This chain joins TRBV6-2 or TRBV6-3 and TRBJ1-5; D possibly corresponds to TRBD1 (6 bases). The CDR3 has 16 residues. The V and J ends lost 8 bases and 3 bases respectively, with 20 bases between them. Germline assignment: CDR1 MNHEY and CDR2 SVGEGT.

The gene calls are TRBV16 and TRBJ2-5, with a possible D match to TRBD2 (5 bases). Germline assignment: CDR1 KGHSY and CDR2 FQNENV. The CDR3 totals 14 residues. With 4 bases removed from V and 5 bases from J, the gap between germline ends came to 14 bases. The CDR3 region has the DNA TGTGCCAGCAGCCCCCGGACTCCAAGGGAGACCCAGTACTTC. Translated, it gives CASSPRTPRETQYF.

The chain recombines TRBV12-3 or TRBV12-4 with TRBJ2-7; perhaps TRBD1 as D (6 bases). V was clipped by 3 bases and J by 6 bases, with 15 bases between them. The CDR3 consists of 14 residues. Here the CDR3 DNA reads TGTGCCAGCAGTTTCTCCACAGGGTCAGGCGAGCAGTACTTC. Its translation is CASSFSTGSGEQYF.

J is TRBJ1-6 and V is TRBV20-1; D ambiguous. Germline V gene sequence: CDR1 DFQATT, CDR2 SNEGSKA (reference sequence). There are 14 residues in the CDR3. V was pared by 7 bases and J by 0 bases, with 10 bases between. CDR3 DNA: TGCAGTGTCCGGGGAAGCTCCTATAATTCACCCCTCCACTTT. Protein: CSVRGSSYNSPLHF.

The V and J genes are TRBV19 and TRBJ2-2; maybe TRBD2 (6 bases). The CDR3 covers 14 residues. Looked up from germline, CDR1 is LNHDA and CDR2 is SQIVND (reference sequence). The V end lost 4 bases, the J end lost 0 bases, and 6 bases lay between the germline ends. Written as DNA, the CDR3 is TGTGCCAGTAGTACGGGGGCGAACACCGGGGAGCTGTTTTTT. As protein: CASSTGANTGELFF.

This chain uses TRBV20-1 with TRBJ1-5; tentative D call: TRBD1 (6 bases). Trimming took 7 bases from V and 5 from J, leaving 18 bases between them. Germline V CDR1 and CDR2: DFQATT, SNEGSKA (reference sequence). CDR3 length equals 14 residues. The DNA of the CDR3 is TGCAGTGGGCAGCGGGGGCAAGGGGATCAGCCCCAGCATTTT. Protein: CSGQRGQGDQPQHF.

At least ten counts were recorded for this clonotype. The gene calls are TRBV5-8 and TRBJ1-2; tentatively, D is TRBD1 (6 bases). The CDR3 is made up of 15 amino acids. Trimming left V 4 bases short and J 7 bases short, with 20 bases between. Germline loops: CDR1 SGHTS, CDR2 YDEGEE. CDR3 region: CASSQSRGAQAGYTF. The CDR3 DNA reads as TGTGCCAGCAGCCAATCTAGGGGGGCCCAGGCTGGCTACACCTTC.

The chain uses TRBV7-9 and TRBJ1-1; D unresolved. This CDR3 spans 12 amino acids. Between the trimmed V and J ends, which lost 5 bases and 7 bases, there was a span of 11 bases. Germline CDR1 and CDR2: SEHNR and FQNEAQ (reference sequence). Here the CDR3 reads CASSTDRLEAFF. The CDR3 DNA follows: TGTGCCAGCAGCACAGACCGGCTTGAAGCTTTCTTT.

This clonotype showed up many times. The chain joins TRBV5-1 to TRBJ1-1; the match to TRBD1 covers 7 bases. CDR1 is SGHRS, CDR2 YFSETQ, per germline. J lost 1 base, V lost 5 bases, and 5 bases had no gene match. The CDR3 is 14 amino acids. The CDR3 loop is CASRAGGPNTEAFF. The CDR3 DNA sequence: TGCGCCAGCAGGGCAGGGGGGCCGAACACTGAAGCTTTCTTT.

With respect to this clonotype: A much larger clone differs by one base, so this may be a read error. The chain recombines TRBV4-1 with TRBJ2-2; a weak D match, TRBD2 (5 bases). The CDR3 is made up of 16 amino acids. The germline V gene has CDR1 MGHRA and CDR2 YSYEKL. CDR3 bases: TGTGCCAGCAGCCAAGTTCCGGGAAGGAACACCGGGGAGCTGTTTTTT. As protein: CASSQVPGRNTGELFF.

This clonotype appeared a few times. The rearrangement joins TRBV20-1 to TRBJ1-2; unclear D gene. The V end was cut by 6 bases, the J end by 14 bases, with 25 bases between. The CDR3 spans 13 residues. The germline V gene has CDR1 DFQATT and CDR2 SNEGSKA (reference sequence). The CDR3 reads CSASSWTDRMGTF. The CDR3 bases are TGCAGTGCAAGTTCTTGGACTGATCGGATGGGGACCTTC.

This clonotype was seen many times. CDR3 region: CASRVTLYSNQPQHF. CDR3 nucleotide sequence: TGTGCCAGCAGAGTGACACTTTATAGCAATCAGCCCCAGCATTTT. The chain has TRBV2 and TRBJ1-5; D uncertain. Germline loops: CDR1 SNHLY, CDR2 FYNNEI. The CDR3 runs to 15 residues. The V and J ends lost 6 bases and 0 bases respectively, with 12 bases between them.

The table lists this clonotype with a few counts. J is TRBJ1-6 and V is TRBV7-6; D is unresolved. CDR3 length equals 14 residues. The V end lost 1 base, the J end lost 14 bases, and 15 bases lay between the germline ends. The germline gives CDR1 SGHVS, CDR2 FNYEAQ. CDR3 in DNA: TGTGCCAGCAGCTTAGGGGAGACCCTTAGAGCCCTCCACTTT. Its translation: CASSLGETLRALHF. Based on the CDR3 plus reference TRBV7-6 and TRBJ1-6, the full variable domain is GAGVSQSPRYKVTKRGQDVALRCDPISGHVSLYWYRQALGQGPEFLTYFNYEAQQDKSGLPNDRFSAERPEGSISTLTIQRTEQRDSAMYRCASSLGETLRALHFGNGTRLTVT.

Here the CDR3 DNA reads TGTGCCAGCAGTAGGACAGGTTATAACTATGGCTACACCTTC. Protein product: CASSRTGYNYGYTF. The chain uses TRBV27 and TRBJ1-2; 7 bases are shared with TRBD1. V trimming: 5 bases; J trimming: 1 base; junction bases outside the gene matches: 4. This CDR3 spans 14 amino acids. Germline assignment: CDR1 MNHEY and CDR2 SMNVEV (reference sequence).

The table lists this clonotype with a count of one. The chain carries TRBV9 and TRBJ1-2; no clear D. Trimming shortened V by 2 bases and J by 3 bases, and 8 bases separated the two germline ends. Germline V lookup: CDR1 SGDLS, CDR2 YYNGEE. CDR3 length: 13 residues. CDR3 nucleotide sequence: TGTGCCAGCAGCGTTGCCCGGGACTATGGCTACACCTTC. This encodes CASSVARDYGYTF.

The genes are TRBV7-9 and TRBJ2-7, with D possibly matching TRBD2 (6 bases). The CDR3 length is 14 residues. With 4 bases removed from V and 0 bases from J, the gap between germline ends came to 10 bases. The germline CDR1 and CDR2 sequences are SEHNR and FQNEAQ (reference sequence). The CDR3 DNA is TGTGCCAGCAGCTCGGACGGGAGCTCCTACGAGCAGTACGTC. Amino acid sequence: CASSSDGSSYEQYV.

This clonotype was seen ten or more times. The gene calls are TRBV7-3 and TRBJ1-6; D is undetermined. The V end lost 3 bases, the J end lost 8 bases, and 11 bases lay between the germline ends. CDR3 size: 14 residues. Germline CDR1 and CDR2: SGHTA and FQGTGA. The CDR3 spells CASSLGGEDSPLHF. CDR3 bases: TGTGCCAGCAGCTTGGGCGGAGAAGATTCACCCCTCCACTTT.